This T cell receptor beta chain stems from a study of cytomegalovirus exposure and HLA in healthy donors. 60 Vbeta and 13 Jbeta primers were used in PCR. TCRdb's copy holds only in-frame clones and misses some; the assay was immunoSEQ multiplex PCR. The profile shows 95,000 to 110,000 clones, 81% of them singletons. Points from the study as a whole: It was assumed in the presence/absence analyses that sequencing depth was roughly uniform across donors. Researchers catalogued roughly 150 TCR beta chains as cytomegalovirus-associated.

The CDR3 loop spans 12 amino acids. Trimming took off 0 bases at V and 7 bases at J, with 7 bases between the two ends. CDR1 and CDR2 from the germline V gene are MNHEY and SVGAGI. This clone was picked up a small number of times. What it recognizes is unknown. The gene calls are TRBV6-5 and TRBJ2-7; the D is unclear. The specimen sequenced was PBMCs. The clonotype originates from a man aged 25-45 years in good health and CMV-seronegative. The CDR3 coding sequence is TGTGCCAGCAGTTACTCGACTGGGGAGCAGTACTTC. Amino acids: CASSYSTGEQYF.